A selection of T cell receptor beta chains follows, all from one sample in a study of T cell clonotyping in hematopoietic cell transplantation. This table comes from immunoSEQ multiplex PCR, and its TCRdb copy is limited to in-frame clones, with some not included. The sample lists approximately 42,000 clones; approximately 81% were seen once. The sample was peripheral blood mononuclear cells, taken before stem cell transplant. These receptors all stem from a man aged 60-69 years with acute myeloid leukemia. Some clones in this sample may be carry-over from other donors' samples. Each CDR3 is given with its conserved first and last residue. Fields, in order: D gene, J gene, V gene, clone size, CDR3 protein, CDR3 DNA. A D gene is named only where the DNA matches it firmly. The listing skips clone size in some rows; elsewhere it reads once, few, many or a size class.

>TRBD1|TRBJ1-2|TRBV7-6|NA
CASSLTPGQQGGYTF
TGTGCCAGCAGCTTAACTCCGGGACAGCAGGGGGGCTACACCTTC
>TRBD2|TRBJ2-1|TRBV2|NA
CASSEAGLAGLNEQFF
TGTGCCAGCAGTGAAGCAGGACTAGCGGGGCTCAATGAGCAGTTCTTC
>TRBD1|TRBJ2-7|TRBV11-1|NA
CASSRVTDRGLEQYF
TGTGCCAGCAGCCGCGTAACGGACAGGGGGCTCGAGCAGTACTTC
>NA|TRBJ2-7|TRBV28|NA
CASGPYEQYF
TGTGCCAGCGGGCCCTACGAGCAGTACTTC
>NA|TRBJ2-5|TRBV6-5|NA
CASSYFRSPRLETQYF
TGTGCCAGCAGTTATTTCAGATCTCCCCGCCTGGAGACCCAGTACTTC
>TRBD1|TRBJ2-6|TRBV30|NA
CAWRQGAIPGANVLTF
TGTGCCTGGAGACAGGGGGCGATTCCTGGGGCCAACGTCCTGACTTTC
>NA|TRBJ2-7|TRBV5-4|NA
CASSPDPQTRVYEQYF
TGTGCCAGCAGCCCAGACCCCCAAACCAGGGTCTACGAGCAGTACTTC
>NA|TRBJ1-5|TRBV6-1|NA
CASRWQGVRQPQHF
TGTGCCAGCAGGTGGCAGGGAGTGCGTCAGCCCCAGCATTTT
>TRBD1|TRBJ2-3|TRBV2|NA
CASNRGWDTQYF
TGTGCCAGCAACAGGGGGTGGGATACGCAGTATTTT
>NA|TRBJ1-2|TRBV4-1|NA
CASSQERPGIYGYTF
TGCGCCAGCAGCCAAGAGCGGCCTGGAATCTATGGCTACACCTTC
>NA|TRBJ2-5|TRBV5-1|NA
CASSPRWLGQETQYF
TGCGCCAGCAGCCCCCGGTGGCTGGGGCAAGAGACCCAGTACTTC
>NA|TRBJ2-3|TRBV18|NA
CASSPSGGKDTQYF
TGTGCCAGCTCACCCTCCGGGGGCAAAGATACGCAGTATTTT
>TRBD2|TRBJ2-2|TRBV6-6|NA
CASSWEGRVGSGELFF
TGTGCCAGCAGTTGGGAGGGCAGGGTCGGATCCGGGGAGCTGTTTTTT
>TRBD1|TRBJ2-5|TRBV2|NA
CASSERTGQETQYF
TGTGCCAGCAGTGAAAGGACAGGACAAGAGACCCAGTACTTC
>TRBD1|TRBJ1-2|TRBV29-1|NA
CSVERQGEFGGYTF
TGCAGCGTTGAGAGGCAGGGGGAATTCGGGGGCTACACCTTC
>TRBD1|TRBJ1-1|TRBV5-1|NA
CATSKGQGNTEAFF
TGCGCCACGAGTAAAGGACAGGGGAACACTGAAGCTTTCTTT
>TRBD2|TRBJ2-4|TRBV9|NA
CASSVDPPAGGTKNIQYF
TGTGCCAGCAGCGTAGATCCCCCAGCGGGGGGTACCAAAAACATTCAGTACTTC
>TRBD1|TRBJ2-6|TRBV7-6|few
CASSRQGRIAGANVLTF
TGTGCCAGCAGCCGACAGGGGAGGATTGCTGGGGCCAACGTCCTGACTTTC
>TRBD2|TRBJ2-1|TRBV11-3|NA
CASSPGTSGGHYNEQFF
TGTGCCAGCAGCCCGGGGACTAGCGGGGGACATTACAATGAGCAGTTCTTC
>NA|TRBJ1-1|TRBV6-4|NA
CASRLTGRENTEAFF
TGTGCCAGCAGGCTGACGGGACGGGAGAACACTGAAGCTTTCTTT
>TRBD1|TRBJ2-1|TRBV25-1|NA
CASSQDGSGTGLYNEQFF
TGTGCCAGCAGTCAAGACGGCTCCGGGACAGGGCTCTACAATGAGCAGTTCTTC
>NA|TRBJ2-3|TRBV7-6|NA
CASSRTSPSTDTQYF
TGTGCCAGCAGCAGGACGAGCCCCAGCACAGATACGCAGTATTTT
>NA|TRBJ2-7|TRBV18|NA
CASSPPDRDLHF
TGTGCCAGCTCACCACCAGACAGGGACTTACACTTC
>NA|TRBJ2-7|TRBV6-5|NA
CASGQGHSYEQYF
TGTGCCAGCGGGCAGGGCCACTCCTACGAGCAGTACTTC
>NA|TRBJ2-3|TRBV19|NA
CASAPVAGQKVDTQYF
TGTGCCAGTGCTCCAGTGGCAGGGCAAAAGGTAGATACGCAGTATTTT
>TRBD2|TRBJ2-7|TRBV9|NA
CASSVDGLAAYEQYF
TGTGCCAGCAGCGTCGACGGACTAGCGGCGTACGAGCAGTACTTC
>TRBD1|TRBJ2-5|TRBV5-1|NA
CASSPGGTGGSEETQYF
TGCGCCAGCAGCCCGGGGGGGACAGGGGGCTCTGAGGAGACCCAGTACTTC
>NA|TRBJ2-1|TRBV29-1|NA
CSVDPPGNEQFF
TGCAGCGTTGACCCGCCGGGAAATGAGCAGTTCTTC
>NA|TRBJ1-1|TRBV20-1|NA
CSARRTEAFF
TGCAGTGCCAGGAGAACTGAAGCTTTCTTT
>TRBD1|TRBJ2-7|TRBV19|NA
CASSILRDSSYEQYF
TGTGCCAGTAGTATCCTAAGGGACAGCTCCTACGAGCAGTACTTC
>NA|TRBJ1-2|TRBV7-2|NA
CASSGRQNYGYTF
TGTGCCAGCAGCGGACGACAGAACTATGGCTACACCTTC
>TRBD1|TRBJ1-1|TRBV28|NA
CASMRTGLRTEAFF
TGTGCCAGCATGAGGACAGGGCTGAGGACTGAAGCTTTCTTT
>TRBD1|TRBJ1-5|TRBV9|few
CASSVGDREGQPQHF
TGTGCCAGCAGCGTAGGAGACAGGGAGGGTCAGCCCCAGCATTTT
>NA|TRBJ1-1|TRBV7-2|NA
CASSSLDRGEAFF
TGTGCCAGCAGCTCCTTGGACCGGGGAGAAGCTTTCTTT
>TRBD2|TRBJ2-3|TRBV7-9|once
CASSPGLAADTQYF
TGTGCCAGCAGCCCCGGACTAGCTGCAGATACGCAGTATTTT
>NA|TRBJ2-2|TRBV11-3|NA
CASKPGQTTGELFF
TGTGCCAGCAAACCAGGCCAAACCACCGGGGAGCTGTTTTTT
>TRBD2|TRBJ2-3|TRBV30|NA
CAWSVVLAGGLGQYF
TGTGCCTGGAGTGTAGTCCTGGCGGGGGGCCTGGGGCAGTATTTT
>NA|TRBJ1-2|TRBV6-6|NA
CASRPFGRSDGYTF
TGTGCCAGCAGACCCTTTGGACGGAGCGATGGCTACACCTTC
>NA|TRBJ2-3|TRBV5-8|NA
CASSRRTGSTDTQYF
TGTGCCAGCAGCCGGAGAACAGGGAGCACAGATACGCAGTATTTT
>NA|TRBJ1-3|TRBV5-1|NA
CASSPGHSGNTIYF
TGCGCCAGCAGTCCCGGGCACTCTGGAAACACCATATATTTT
>TRBD1|TRBJ1-2|TRBV6-5|once
CASSGGQGNYGYTF
TGTGCCAGCAGTGGGGGACAGGGGAATTATGGCTACACCTTC
>NA|TRBJ2-1|TRBV11-1|NA
CASSPRHRVNEQFF
TGTGCCAGCAGCCCCAGACACAGGGTAAATGAGCAGTTCTTC
>TRBD1|TRBJ1-6|TRBV2|few
CASEWGAGTGNSPLHF
TGTGCCAGCGAGTGGGGGGCCGGGACAGGGAATTCACCCCTCCACTTT
>TRBD2|TRBJ2-1|TRBV28|NA
CASSSLRLAGLISSYNEQFF
TGTGCCAGCAGTTCCCTTCGACTAGCGGGGTTGATTAGCTCCTACAATGAGCAGTTCTTC
>TRBD1|TRBJ1-6|TRBV7-8|NA
CASSLQGDSPLHF
TGTGCCAGCAGCTTGCAGGGGGATTCACCCCTCCACTTT
>TRBD1|TRBJ1-6|TRBV5-1|NA
CASSRGTGDNSPLHF
TGCGCCAGCAGCCGGGGGACAGGGGATAATTCACCCCTCCACTTT
>NA|TRBJ2-7|TRBV4-2|NA
CASSQEVGAGYEQYF
TGTGCCAGCAGCCAAGAAGTAGGGGCGGGCTACGAGCAGTACTTC
>TRBD1|TRBJ1-6|TRBV7-9|NA
CASSQTGQPYNSPLHF
TGTGCCAGCAGCCAGACAGGGCAGCCCTATAATTCACCCCTCCACTTT
>TRBD1|TRBJ2-1|TRBV9|NA
CASSVADRGSYNEQFF
TGTGCCAGCAGCGTAGCGGACAGGGGTTCCTACAATGAGCAGTTCTTC
>NA|TRBJ2-1|TRBV15|NA
CATSREAAGSRMNEQFF
TGTGCCACCAGCAGAGAGGCAGCGGGTTCGCGGATGAATGAGCAGTTCTTC
>NA|TRBJ2-5|TRBV7-6|NA
CASSPGTAKPQYF
TGTGCCAGCAGCCCGGGGACGGCTAAGCCCCAGTACTTC
>TRBD1|TRBJ1-2|TRBV29-1|NA
CSVGTGASYGYTF
TGCAGCGTTGGGACAGGGGCATCCTATGGCTACACCTTC
>NA|TRBJ1-1|TRBV7-2|once
CATGIMNTEAFF
TGTGCCACCGGCATCATGAACACTGAAGCTTTCTTT
>TRBD2|TRBJ2-1|TRBV4-2|NA
CASSQALAGGLVEQFF
TGTGCCAGCAGCCAGGCGCTAGCGGGGGGGCTTGTTGAGCAGTTCTTC
>NA|TRBJ2-5|TRBV5-4|NA
CASSLGQQETQYF
TGTGCCAGCAGCTTGGGACAGCAAGAGACCCAGTACTTC